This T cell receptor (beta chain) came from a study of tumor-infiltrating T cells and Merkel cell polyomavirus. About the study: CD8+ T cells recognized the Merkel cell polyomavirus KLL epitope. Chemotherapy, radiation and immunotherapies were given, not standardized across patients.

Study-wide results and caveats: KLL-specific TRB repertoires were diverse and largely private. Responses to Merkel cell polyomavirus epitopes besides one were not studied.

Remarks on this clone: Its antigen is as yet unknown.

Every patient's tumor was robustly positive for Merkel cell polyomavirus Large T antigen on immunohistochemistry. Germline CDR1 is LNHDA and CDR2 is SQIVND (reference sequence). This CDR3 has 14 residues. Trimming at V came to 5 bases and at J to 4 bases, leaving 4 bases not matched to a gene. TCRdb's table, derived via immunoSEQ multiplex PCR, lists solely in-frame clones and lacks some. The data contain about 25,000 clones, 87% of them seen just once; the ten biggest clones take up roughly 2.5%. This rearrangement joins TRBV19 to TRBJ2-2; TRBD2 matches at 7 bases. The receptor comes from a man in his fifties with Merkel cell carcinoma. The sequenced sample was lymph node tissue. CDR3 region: CASSARLATGELFF. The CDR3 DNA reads TGTGCCAGTAGTGCCCGACTAGCCACCGGGGAGCTGTTTTTT.